Sequencing of this TCR beta chain was carried out in a study of OX40 agonist ivuxolimab in advanced cancers. Profiled with immunoSEQ multiplex PCR; TCRdb holds only in-frame clones, not every one. The sample shows fewer than 25,000 clones, approximately 87% of them seen only once. The CDR3 sequence is 18 residues long. The V gene lost 2 bases and the J gene lost 1 base, with 20 bases spanning the gap. Per germline, CDR1 SGHVS and CDR2 FQNEAQ. V is TRBV7-8 and J is TRBJ1-1, with a possible D match to TRBD1 (5 bases). The source was CD4+ or CD8+ T cells sorted from blood, collected in a trial of the OX40 agonist ivuxolimab. The receptor comes from an adult with an advanced solid tumor such as melanoma, head and neck, liver or kidney cancer. The chain's CDR3 is CASSLKGAGRQKNTEAFF. The CDR3, as DNA: TGTGCCAGCAGCTTAAAGGGAGCGGGACGGCAAAAGAACACTGAAGCTTTCTTT.